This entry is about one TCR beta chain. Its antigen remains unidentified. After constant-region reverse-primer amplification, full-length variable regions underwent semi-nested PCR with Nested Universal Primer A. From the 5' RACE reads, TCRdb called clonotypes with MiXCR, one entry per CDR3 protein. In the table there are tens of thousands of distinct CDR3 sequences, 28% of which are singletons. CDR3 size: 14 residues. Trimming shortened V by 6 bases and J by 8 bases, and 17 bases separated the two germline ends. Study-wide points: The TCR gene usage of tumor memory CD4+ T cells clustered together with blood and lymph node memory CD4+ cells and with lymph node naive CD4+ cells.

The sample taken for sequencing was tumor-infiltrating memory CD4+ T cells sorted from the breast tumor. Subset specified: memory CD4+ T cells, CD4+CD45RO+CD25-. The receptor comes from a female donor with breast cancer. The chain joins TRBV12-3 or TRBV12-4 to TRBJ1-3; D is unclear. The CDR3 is CASRPGYAMDTIYF. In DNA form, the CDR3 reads TGTGCCAGCAGGCCGGGCTATGCCATGGACACCATATATTTT.